Presented here are 32 T cell receptor beta chains from one specimen sequenced in a study of OX40 agonist ivuxolimab in advanced cancers. Using immunoSEQ multiplex PCR, the repertoire was profiled, and TCRdb retains in-frame clones only, with some absent. In the table there are about 93,000 clones, roughly 92% of which are singletons. The sample was CD4+ or CD8+ T cells sorted from blood, taken in a trial of the OX40 agonist ivuxolimab. These receptors were collected from an adult with an advanced solid tumor such as melanoma, head and neck, liver or kidney cancer.

The J gene is TRBJ1-2, the V gene TRBV29-1, with 9 nucleotides matching TRBD1. The CDR3 totals 13 residues. J was trimmed by 4 bases and V by 7 bases; bases with no gene match: 7. Germline loops: CDR1 SQVTM, CDR2 ANQGSEA. DNA of the CDR3: TGCAGCGCCCTGACAGGGGGAAGCTATGGCTACACCTTC. Translating gives CSALTGGSYGYTF.

This chain uses TRBV19 with TRBJ2-1, with D tentatively TRBD1 (7 bases). The germline CDR1 and CDR2 sequences are LNHDA and SQIVND (reference sequence). The germline V and J ends were trimmed by 1 base and 5 bases, with 12 bases remaining between them. The CDR3 consists of 15 residues. The CDR3: CASSIGFRGDNEQFF. The CDR3, as DNA: TGTGCCAGTAGTATAGGATTCAGGGGGGACAATGAGCAGTTCTTC.

V and J are TRBV4-1 and TRBJ2-3, with D uncertain. V was pared by 2 bases and J by 5 bases, with 14 bases between. Germline values: CDR1 MGHRA, CDR2 YSYEKL. The CDR3 is 15 residues long. This CDR3 is CASSQKTGPGDTQYF. The CDR3 DNA reads TGCGCCAGCAGCCAAAAGACCGGCCCCGGAGATACGCAGTATTTT.

The chain employs TRBV5-4 and TRBJ2-7; no definite D call. CDR3 size: 14 residues. CDR1 and CDR2 from the germline V gene are SGHNT and YYREEE (reference sequence). The V end lost 0 bases, the J end lost 1 base, and 8 bases lay between the germline ends. The CDR3 is CASSLEVASYEQYF. The CDR3 DNA reads as TGTGCCAGCAGCTTGGAGGTAGCTTCCTACGAGCAGTACTTC.

This chain joins TRBV11-2 and TRBJ2-5; D is uncertain. The CDR3 consists of 15 residues. V shed 2 bases and J shed 5 bases, with 15 bases lying between them. The germline CDR1 and CDR2 sequences are SGHAT and FQNNGV. CDR3 sequence (DNA): TGTGCCAGCAGCTTATATGCCGGAGCCGAGGAGACCCAGTACTTC. Protein: CASSLYAGAEETQYF.

The genes are TRBV10-2 and TRBJ2-1, with a possible D match to TRBD2 (5 bases). The CDR3 extends over 14 amino acids. Trimming took off 5 bases at V and 0 bases at J, with 8 bases between the two ends. Germline CDR1 WSHSY, CDR2 SAAADI. The CDR3 region is CASSTSYSYNEQFF. CDR3 bases: TGCGCCAGCAGTACTAGTTACTCCTACAATGAGCAGTTCTTC.

This clone was seen once. The V gene is TRBV5-1, the J gene TRBJ2-2; 7 bases line up with TRBD1. The germline gives CDR1 SGHRS, CDR2 YFSETQ. V trimming: 5 bases; J trimming: 6 bases; junction bases outside the gene matches: 4. The length of the CDR3 is 13 residues. As DNA, the CDR3 is TGCGCCAGCAGTTTCACAGGGGCCGGGGAGCTGTTTTTT. It translates to CASSFTGAGELFF.

The chain couples TRBV19 to TRBJ2-1, with 7 bases matching TRBD2. V was pared by 6 bases and J by 10 bases, with 15 bases of the junction left unmatched. Germline assignment: CDR1 LNHDA and CDR2 SQIVND (reference sequence). The CDR3 is made up of 15 amino acids. CDR3 in amino acids: CASSWEGYLLGEQFF. The CDR3 nucleotides are TGTGCCAGTAGCTGGGAGGGTTACCTCTTAGGCGAGCAGTTCTTC.

This rearrangement joins TRBV27 to TRBJ2-1; D ambiguous. Trimming took off 5 bases at V and 13 bases at J, with 12 bases between the two ends. From germline, CDR1 is MNHEY and CDR2 SMNVEV (reference sequence). This CDR3 comprises 11 residues. CDR3 region: CASSTDQKQFF. CDR3 nucleotides: TGTGCCAGCAGTACGGACCAGAAACAGTTCTTC.

The V call is TRBV23-1, the J call TRBJ1-4; 9 bases agree with TRBD1. TRBV23-1 falls under the ORF class, with uncertain function. The CDR3 covers 13 residues. Trimming at V came to 7 bases and at J to 11 bases, leaving 8 bases not matched to a gene. CDR3 in amino acids: CASTPGQGPKLFF. Written as DNA, the CDR3 is TGCGCCAGCACACCGGGACAGGGCCCCAAACTGTTTTTT.

J is TRBJ1-2 and V is TRBV27; TRBD1 might be the D (6 bases). The CDR3 is made up of 15 amino acids. Germline V gene lookup returns CDR1 MNHEY and CDR2 SMNVEV (reference sequence). Trimming stripped 0 bases from V and 4 bases from J, with 12 bases between. The CDR3 sequence: CASSLSVTGSYGYTF. CDR3 nucleotides: TGTGCCAGCAGTTTATCCGTGACAGGATCCTATGGCTACACCTTC.

This sequence joins TRBV15 and TRBJ2-7; TRBD1 is a possible D gene (7 bases). Germline CDR1 is LNHNV and CDR2 is YYDKDF (reference sequence). This CDR3 region has 16 residues. Trimming shortened V by 0 bases and J by 1 base, and 13 bases separated the two germline ends. The DNA of the CDR3 is TGTGCCACCAGCAGAGAAGGAGGGGGCGATTCCTACGAGCAGTACTTC. This codes for CATSREGGGDSYEQYF.

The chain combines TRBV29-1 with TRBJ2-7; no definite D call. This CDR3 has 14 residues. Germline V gene data show CDR1 as SQVTM and CDR2 as ANQGSEA. Trimming removed 4 bases at V and 1 base at J, with 14 bases between. CDR3 region: CSVVGDGVSYEQYF. CDR3 sequence (DNA): TGCAGCGTTGTTGGGGATGGGGTTTCCTACGAGCAGTACTTC.

The rearrangement uses TRBV29-1 and TRBJ1-2; possible D gene TRBD1, 5 bases. The germline V and J ends were trimmed by 3 bases and 3 bases, with 11 bases remaining between them. The germline V gene encodes CDR1 SQVTM and CDR2 ANQGSEA. The CDR3 contains 13 residues. CDR3 in DNA: TGCAGCGTTGAGCCAGGGACCGACTATGGCTACACCTTC. Translated: CSVEPGTDYGYTF.

The rearrangement links TRBV13 to TRBJ2-4; possibly TRBD1 for D (5 bases). CDR3 length: 15 residues. Trimming shortened V by 5 bases and J by 0 bases, and 11 bases separated the two germline ends. Germline V gene data show CDR1 as PRHDT and CDR2 as FYEKMQ (reference sequence). The chain's CDR3 is CASSLAGSAKNIQYF. For the CDR3, the DNA is TGTGCCAGCAGCCTTGCAGGGTCAGCCAAAAACATTCAGTACTTC.

The gene calls are TRBV7-9 and TRBJ1-1; D is uncertain. CDR3 length equals 13 residues. Germline values: CDR1 SEHNR, CDR2 FQNEAQ (reference sequence). Trimming took 1 base from V and 4 from J, leaving 7 bases between them. Here the CDR3 DNA reads TGTGCCAGCAGCTTAGAACCCAGCACTGAAGCTTTCTTT. Translated, it gives CASSLEPSTEAFF.

The rearrangement uses TRBV28 and TRBJ2-7; D is perhaps TRBD1 (5 bases). The CDR3 has 13 amino acids. Germline values: CDR1 MDHEN, CDR2 SYDVKM. The V end was cut by 6 bases, the J end by 5 bases, with 14 bases between. The DNA for the CDR3 is TGTGCCAGCAGCCCTTCAGGGTTCGACGAGCAGTACTTC. Translating it yields CASSPSGFDEQYF.

The CDR3 sequence: CASSEYGGPEAFF. CDR3 nucleotide sequence: TGTGCCAGCAGTGAATATGGGGGGCCTGAAGCTTTCTTT. The chain combines TRBV25-1 with TRBJ1-1, with D possibly being TRBD1 (6 bases). Per the germline V gene, CDR1 is MGHDK and CDR2 is SYGVNS. The CDR3 is 13 amino acids. Between the trimmed V and J ends, which lost 0 bases and 6 bases, there was a span of 8 bases.

The rearrangement uses TRBV5-4 and TRBJ1-4; tentative D call: TRBD1 (6 bases). Germline loops: CDR1 SGHNT, CDR2 YYREEE (reference sequence). V was cut by 1 base and J by 7 bases, with 11 bases left in between. The CDR3 has 14 residues. DNA of the CDR3: TGTGCCAGCAGCTTGTGGGGGGGCGGTGAAAAACTGTTTTTT. Translated: CASSLWGGGEKLFF.

The V and J genes are TRBV6-5 and TRBJ1-2, with D unresolved. Germline assignment: CDR1 MNHEY and CDR2 SVGAGI. There are 15 residues in the CDR3. V gave up 2 bases and J gave up 8 bases, with 18 bases separating them. Here the CDR3 reads CASSYEGGRTRGYTF. The CDR3, as DNA: TGTGCCAGCAGTTACGAAGGTGGCAGGACCCGAGGCTACACCTTC.

This clone was counted only a few times. The V gene is TRBV2, the J gene TRBJ2-1; 7 bases map to TRBD1. The CDR3 totals 14 residues. Germline V gene lookup returns CDR1 SNHLY and CDR2 FYNNEI. After removal of 1 base from V and 7 bases from J, the junction contained 4 bases not matched to a gene. CDR3 coding DNA: TGTGCCAGCAGTGAAGAGGGGGCGAGGAATGAGCAGTTCTTC. Its translation: CASSEEGARNEQFF. The variable domain in full, completed from reference TRBV2 and TRBJ2-1, reads EPEVTQTPSHQVTQMGQEVILRCVPISNHLYFYWYRQILGQKVEFLVSFYNNEISEKSEIFDDQFSVERPDGSNFTLKIRSTKLEDSAMYFCASSEEGARNEQFFGPGTRLTVL.

This sequence joins TRBV5-6 and TRBJ2-7; D is unresolved. From germline, CDR1 is SGHDT and CDR2 YYEEEE. V was clipped by 4 bases and J by 2 bases, with 4 bases between them. CDR3 length: 11 amino acids. Here the CDR3 DNA reads TGTGCCAGCAGCGACGCCTACGAGCAGTACTTC. Residues: CASSDAYEQYF.

A single count supports this clone. The chain uses TRBV29-1 and TRBJ2-5; D not certain. The CDR3 runs 12 residues. Trimming took 5 bases from V and 2 from J, leaving 9 bases between them. Germline V lookup: CDR1 SQVTM, CDR2 ANQGSEA. The CDR3 bases are TGCAGCGTTCTTGAAACTCAAGAGACCCAGTACTTC. It is translated as CSVLETQETQYF.

V usage is TRBV27 and J usage is TRBJ2-2; D ambiguous. The CDR3 length is 14 residues. The V gene's germline CDR1 is MNHEY and CDR2 SMNVEV (reference sequence). Trimming took off 7 bases at V and 1 base at J, with 10 bases between the two ends. CDR3 in amino acids: CASTGWKNTGELFF. The DNA of the CDR3 is TGTGCCAGCACCGGGTGGAAGAACACCGGGGAGCTGTTTTTT.

This sequence joins TRBV5-1 and TRBJ1-5; 8 positions agree with TRBD1. In germline, CDR1 is SGHRS, CDR2 YFSETQ. J lost 0 bases, V lost 3 bases, and 14 bases had no gene match. This CDR3 comprises 19 residues. CDR3 nucleotides: TGCGCCAGCAGCTCAGAAGAGGACAGGGCCCCTTATAGCAATCAGCCCCAGCATTTT. Its protein product is CASSSEEDRAPYSNQPQHF.

This clone occurred once. The gene calls are TRBV30 and TRBJ2-7, with D possibly being TRBD1 (6 bases). Trimming took 1 base from V and 0 from J, leaving 7 bases between them. Germline values: CDR1 GTSNPN, CDR2 SVGIG (reference sequence). CDR3 size: 13 residues. For the CDR3, the DNA is TGTGCCTGGAGTGCGGGACACTCCTACGAGCAGTACTTC. Amino acids: CAWSAGHSYEQYF.

V gene TRBV19 combines with J gene TRBJ1-2; 7 nucleotides line up with TRBD1. J gave up 8 bases and V 1 base, and 10 bases lay outside the gene matches. The germline CDR1 and CDR2 sequences are LNHDA and SQIVND (reference sequence). The CDR3 spans 15 residues. The CDR3 loop is CASSIGHYRDSGYTF. DNA of the CDR3: TGTGCCAGTAGTATAGGGCATTACCGGGACAGCGGCTACACCTTC. Variable domain in full (rest from reference TRBV19 and TRBJ1-2): DGGITQSPKYLFRKEGQNVTLSCEQNLNHDAMYWYRQDPGQGLRLIYYSQIVNDFQKGDIAEGYSVSREKKESFPLTVTSAQKNPTAFYLCASSIGHYRDSGYTFGSGTRLTVV.

The V and J genes are TRBV10-3 and TRBJ2-2; the D is unclear. CDR3 length: 14 residues. V was cut by 7 bases and J by 3 bases, with 12 bases left in between. Per germline, CDR1 ENHRY and CDR2 SYGVKD. The CDR3 protein is CAITANTYTGELFF. The CDR3 nucleotides read TGTGCCATCACCGCAAATACCTACACCGGGGAGCTGTTTTTT.

This chain links TRBV28 with TRBJ2-5; 8 bases align to TRBD1. Germline trimming cut 4 bases from V and 0 bases from J; bases unmatched to any gene: 10. The CDR3 length is 17 residues. Germline V lookup: CDR1 MDHEN, CDR2 SYDVKM. DNA for the CDR3: TGTGCCAGCAGTTCTTTCGTACAGGGGGGCTACCAAGAGACCCAGTACTTC. Its protein is CASSSFVQGGYQETQYF.

The rearrangement links TRBV6-5 to TRBJ2-3, with D hard to call. The CDR3 is 16 amino acids. V was trimmed by 0 bases and J by 2 bases, leaving 12 bases between them. CDR1 and CDR2 (germline): MNHEY, SVGAGI. The CDR3, as DNA: TGTGCCAGCAGTTACTCGTACTCCTCAGTCACAGATACGCAGTATTTT. Translated: CASSYSYSSVTDTQYF.

The rearrangement uses TRBV5-6 and TRBJ2-4; D might be TRBD1 (7 bases). The V and J ends lost 1 base and 7 bases respectively, with 12 bases between them. The CDR3 contains 14 residues. CDR1 and CDR2 (germline): SGHDT, YYEEEE. CDR3 nucleotide sequence: TGTGCCAGCAGCTTGCCGACAGGGAGGAACATTCAGTACTTC. It codes for CASSLPTGRNIQYF.

The chain carries TRBV10-1 and TRBJ2-7, with D perhaps matching TRBD1 or TRBD2 (5 bases each). V lost 8 bases, J lost 1 base, and 15 bases lay in between. CDR1 and CDR2 from the germline V gene are WNHNN and SYGVQD (reference sequence). The length of the CDR3 is 14 residues. The CDR3 DNA follows: TGCGCCAGCTCCTCCCGGGACCTTTCCTACGAGCAGTACTTC. Amino acid sequence: CASSSRDLSYEQYF.